Given below is one TCR beta chain in context. What it recognizes is unknown. Patients included in sequencing had previously demonstrated CD8+CD57+ cell expansion by flow cytometry. Blood was sampled before the patients had received any therapy. Trimming took 1 base from V and 5 from J, leaving 9 bases between them. There are 13 residues in the CDR3. The germline CDR1 and CDR2 sequences are SGHNT and YYREEE (reference sequence). Profiling of TCR beta VDJ combinations and CDR3 sequences used genomic DNA as template. TCRdb independently ran MiXCR on the reads; one entry per CDR3 protein. The sample has approximately 250,000 distinct CDR3 sequences, approximately 80% seen once. The data are from a study of CD8+CD57+ T cells in acquired aplastic anemia. Study-wide context: DNA from sorted CD4+ and CD8+ cells averaged 3.2 ug.

General observations from the study: Patients and controls shared nearly 30 CD8+ CDR3 sequences, which appeared highly expressed in patients and within their immunodominant clones. Levels of CD8+ Simpson's diversity were not significantly distinct in patients versus controls.

Sequencing was carried out using sorted CD4+, CD8+, or CD8+CD57+ T cells (not recorded which) from PBMCs. The TCR sequence derives from a human donor with aplastic anemia. V usage is TRBV5-4 and J usage is TRBJ1-2; D possibly corresponds to TRBD1 (5 bases). CDR3 protein: CASSLPGPYGYTF. The CDR3 DNA reads as TGTGCCAGCAGCTTGCCGGGACCTTATGGCTACACCTTC.